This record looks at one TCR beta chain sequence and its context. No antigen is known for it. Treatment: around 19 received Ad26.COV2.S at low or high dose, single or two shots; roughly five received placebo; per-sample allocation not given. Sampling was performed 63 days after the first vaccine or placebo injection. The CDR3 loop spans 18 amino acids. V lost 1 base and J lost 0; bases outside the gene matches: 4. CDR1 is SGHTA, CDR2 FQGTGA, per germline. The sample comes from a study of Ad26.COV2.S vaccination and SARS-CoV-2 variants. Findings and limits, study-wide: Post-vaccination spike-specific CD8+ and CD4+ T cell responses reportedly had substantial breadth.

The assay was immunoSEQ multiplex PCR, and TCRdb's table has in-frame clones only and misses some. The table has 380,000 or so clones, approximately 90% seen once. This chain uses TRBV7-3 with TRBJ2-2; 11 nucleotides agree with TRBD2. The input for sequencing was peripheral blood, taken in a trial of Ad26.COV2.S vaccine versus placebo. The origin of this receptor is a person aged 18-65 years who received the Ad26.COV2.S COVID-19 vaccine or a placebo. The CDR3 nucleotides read TGTGCCAGCAGCTTAATTCGACTAGCGGGGACGAACACCGGGGAGCTGTTTTTT. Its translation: CASSLIRLAGTNTGELFF.